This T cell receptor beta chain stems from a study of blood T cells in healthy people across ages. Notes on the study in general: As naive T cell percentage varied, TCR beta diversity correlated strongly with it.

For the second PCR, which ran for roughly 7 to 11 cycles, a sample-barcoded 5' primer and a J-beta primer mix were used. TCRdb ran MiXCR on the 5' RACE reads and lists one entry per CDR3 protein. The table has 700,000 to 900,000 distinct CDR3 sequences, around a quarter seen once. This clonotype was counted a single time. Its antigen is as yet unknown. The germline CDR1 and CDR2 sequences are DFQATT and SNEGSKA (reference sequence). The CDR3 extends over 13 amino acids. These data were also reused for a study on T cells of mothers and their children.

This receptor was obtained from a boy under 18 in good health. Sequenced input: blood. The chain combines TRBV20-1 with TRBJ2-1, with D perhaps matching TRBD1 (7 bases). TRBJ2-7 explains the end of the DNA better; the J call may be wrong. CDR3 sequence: CSVTGAEGYEQYF. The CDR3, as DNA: TGCAGTGTAACAGGGGCGGAGGGCTACGAGCAGTACTTC.